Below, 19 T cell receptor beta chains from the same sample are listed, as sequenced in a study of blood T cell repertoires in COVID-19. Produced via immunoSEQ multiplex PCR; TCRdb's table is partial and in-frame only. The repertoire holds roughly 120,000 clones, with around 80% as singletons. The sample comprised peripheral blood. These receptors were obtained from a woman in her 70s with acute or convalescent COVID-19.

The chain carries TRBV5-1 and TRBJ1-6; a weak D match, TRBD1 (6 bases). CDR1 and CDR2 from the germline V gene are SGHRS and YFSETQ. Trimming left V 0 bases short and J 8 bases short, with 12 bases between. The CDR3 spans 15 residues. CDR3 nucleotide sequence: TGCGCCAGCAGCTTGGCCGGGACACCGGATTCACCCCTCCACTTT. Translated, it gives CASSLAGTPDSPLHF. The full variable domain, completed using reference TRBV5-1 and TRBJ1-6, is KAGVTQTPRYLIKTRGQQVTLSCSPISGHRSVSWYQQTPGQGLQFLFEYFSETQRNKGNFPGRFSGRQFSNSRSEMNVSTLELGDSALYLCASSLAGTPDSPLHFGNGTRLTVT.

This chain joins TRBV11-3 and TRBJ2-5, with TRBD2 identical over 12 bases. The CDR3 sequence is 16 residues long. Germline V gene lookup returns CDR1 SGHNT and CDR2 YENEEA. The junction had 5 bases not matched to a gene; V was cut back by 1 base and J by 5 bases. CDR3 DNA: TGTGCCAGCAGCTTAGGACTAGCGGGAGTGATGGAGACCCAGTACTTC. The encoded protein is CASSLGLAGVMETQYF.

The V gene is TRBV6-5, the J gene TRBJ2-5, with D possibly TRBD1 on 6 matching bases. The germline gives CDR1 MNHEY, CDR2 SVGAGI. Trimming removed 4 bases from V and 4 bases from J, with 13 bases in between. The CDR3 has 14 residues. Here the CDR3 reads CASSSSPRGETQYF. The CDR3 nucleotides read TGTGCCAGCAGTTCTTCCCCCAGGGGAGAGACCCAGTACTTC.

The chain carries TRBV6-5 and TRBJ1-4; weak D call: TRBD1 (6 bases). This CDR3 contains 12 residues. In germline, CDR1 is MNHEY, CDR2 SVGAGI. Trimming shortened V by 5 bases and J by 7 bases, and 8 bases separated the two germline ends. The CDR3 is CASSRRGEKLFF. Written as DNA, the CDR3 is TGTGCCAGCAGTCGCAGGGGTGAAAAACTGTTTTTT.

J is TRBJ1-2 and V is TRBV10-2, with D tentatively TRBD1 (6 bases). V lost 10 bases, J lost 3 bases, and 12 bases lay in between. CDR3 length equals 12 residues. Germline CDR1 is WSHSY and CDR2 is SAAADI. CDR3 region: CATRGEDYGYTF. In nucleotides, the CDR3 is TGCGCCACCAGGGGTGAGGACTATGGCTACACCTTC.

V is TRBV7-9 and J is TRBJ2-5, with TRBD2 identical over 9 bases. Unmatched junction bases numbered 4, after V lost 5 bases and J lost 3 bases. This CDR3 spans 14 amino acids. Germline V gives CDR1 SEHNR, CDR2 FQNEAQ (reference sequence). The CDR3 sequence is CASSPRGGEETQYF. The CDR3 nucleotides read TGTGCCAGCAGCCCGCGGGGGGGAGAAGAGACCCAGTACTTC.

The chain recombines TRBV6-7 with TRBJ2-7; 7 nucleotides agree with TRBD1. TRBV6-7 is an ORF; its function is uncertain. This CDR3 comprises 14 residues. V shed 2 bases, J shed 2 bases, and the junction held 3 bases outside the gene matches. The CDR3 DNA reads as TGTGCCAGCAGTTACGGGGACAGAGCCTACGAGCAGTACTTC. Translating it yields CASSYGDRAYEQYF.

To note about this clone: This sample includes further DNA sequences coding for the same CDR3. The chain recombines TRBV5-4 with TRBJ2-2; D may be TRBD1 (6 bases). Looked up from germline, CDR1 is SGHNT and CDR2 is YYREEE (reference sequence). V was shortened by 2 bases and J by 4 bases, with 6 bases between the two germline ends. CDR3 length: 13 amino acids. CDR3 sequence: CASSLQGTGELFF. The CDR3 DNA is TGTGCCAGCAGCTTACAGGGCACCGGGGAGCTGTTTTTT.

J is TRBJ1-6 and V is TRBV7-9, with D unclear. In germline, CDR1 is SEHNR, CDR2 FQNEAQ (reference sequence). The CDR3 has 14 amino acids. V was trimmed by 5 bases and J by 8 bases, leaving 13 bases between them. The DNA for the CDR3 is TGTGCCAGCAGCCTTCCCCGAGATTATTCACCCCTCCACTTT. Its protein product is CASSLPRDYSPLHF.

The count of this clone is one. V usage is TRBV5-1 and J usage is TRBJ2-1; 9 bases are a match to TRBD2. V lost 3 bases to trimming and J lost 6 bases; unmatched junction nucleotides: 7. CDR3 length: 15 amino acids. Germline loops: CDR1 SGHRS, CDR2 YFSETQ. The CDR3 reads CASSSSGTSSNEQFF. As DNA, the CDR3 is TGCGCCAGCAGCTCTTCCGGGACTAGCAGCAATGAGCAGTTCTTC.

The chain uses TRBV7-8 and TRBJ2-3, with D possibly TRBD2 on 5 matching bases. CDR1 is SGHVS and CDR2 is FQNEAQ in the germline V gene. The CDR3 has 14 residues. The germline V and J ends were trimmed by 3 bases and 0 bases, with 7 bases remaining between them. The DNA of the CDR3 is TGTGCCAGCAGCTTGGGAGAAAGCACAGATACGCAGTATTTT. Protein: CASSLGESTDTQYF.

CDR3 sequence (DNA): TGTGCCAGCAGCTTGGGACAGGGGATGGGTCAGCCCCAGCATTTT. As protein: CASSLGQGMGQPQHF. V is TRBV5-8 and J is TRBJ1-5; 8 bases are shared with TRBD1. CDR1 SGHTS and CDR2 YDEGEE come from the germline V gene. The CDR3 is 15 amino acids. J gave up 6 bases and V 0 bases, and 5 bases lay outside the gene matches.

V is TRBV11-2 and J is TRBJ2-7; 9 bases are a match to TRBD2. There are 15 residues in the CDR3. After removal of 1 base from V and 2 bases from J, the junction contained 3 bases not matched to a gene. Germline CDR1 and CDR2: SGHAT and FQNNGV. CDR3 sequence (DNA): TGTGCCAGCAGCTTAGGGCTAGCGGGGACCTACGAGCAGTACTTC. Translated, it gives CASSLGLAGTYEQYF. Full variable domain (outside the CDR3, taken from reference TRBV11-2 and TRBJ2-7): EAGVAQSPRYKIIEKRQSVAFWCNPISGHATLYWYQQILGQGPKLLIQFQNNGVVDDSQLPKDRFSAERLKGVDSTLKIQPAKLEDSAVYLCASSLGLAGTYEQYFGPGTRLTVT.

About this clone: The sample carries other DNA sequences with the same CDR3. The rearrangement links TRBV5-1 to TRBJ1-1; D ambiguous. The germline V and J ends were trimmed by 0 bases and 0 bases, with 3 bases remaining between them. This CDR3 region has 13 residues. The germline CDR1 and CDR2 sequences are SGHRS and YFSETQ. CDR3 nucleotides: TGCGCCAGCAGCTTGGCCGTGAACACTGAAGCTTTCTTT. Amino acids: CASSLAVNTEAFF.

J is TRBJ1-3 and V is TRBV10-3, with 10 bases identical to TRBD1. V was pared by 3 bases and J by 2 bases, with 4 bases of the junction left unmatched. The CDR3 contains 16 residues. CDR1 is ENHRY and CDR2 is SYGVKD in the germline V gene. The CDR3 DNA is TGTGCCATCAGTGACCGGGACAGGGGCGCTGGAAACACCATATATTTT. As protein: CAISDRDRGAGNTIYF.

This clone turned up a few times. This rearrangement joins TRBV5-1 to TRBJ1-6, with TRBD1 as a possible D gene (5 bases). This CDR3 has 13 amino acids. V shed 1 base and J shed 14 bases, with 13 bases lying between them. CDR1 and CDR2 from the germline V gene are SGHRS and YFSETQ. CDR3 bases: TGCGCCAGCAGCTTGAACCTCCAGGGATCCCTCCACTTT. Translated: CASSLNLQGSLHF.

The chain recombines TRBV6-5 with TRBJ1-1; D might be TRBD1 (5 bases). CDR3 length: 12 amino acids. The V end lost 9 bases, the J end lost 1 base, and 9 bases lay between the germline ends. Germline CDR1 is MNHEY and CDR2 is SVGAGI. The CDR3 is CASQTANTEAFF. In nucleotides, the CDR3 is TGTGCCAGTCAGACAGCGAACACTGAAGCTTTCTTT.

Here the CDR3 reads CASSLGGTSGRSGNEQFF. The CDR3 bases are TGTGCCAGCAGTTTAGGGGGGACTAGCGGGAGAAGTGGCAATGAGCAGTTCTTC. The chain uses TRBV28 and TRBJ2-1; 14 nucleotides line up with TRBD2. The germline V gene has CDR1 MDHEN and CDR2 SYDVKM. After removal of 2 bases from V and 6 bases from J, the junction contained 9 bases not matched to a gene. CDR3 length: 18 residues. Using reference TRBV28 and TRBJ2-1 for the parts outside the CDR3, the full variable domain is DVKVTQSSRYLVKRTGEKVFLECVQDMDHENMFWYRQDPGLGLRLIYFSYDVKMKEKGDIPEGYSVSREKKERFSLILESASTNQTSMYLCASSLGGTSGRSGNEQFFGPGTRLTVL.

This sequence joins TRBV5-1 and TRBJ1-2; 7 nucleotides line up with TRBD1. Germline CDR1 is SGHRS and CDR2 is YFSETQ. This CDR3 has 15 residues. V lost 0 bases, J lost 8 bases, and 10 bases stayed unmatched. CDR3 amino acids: CASSLGGTGVTGYTF. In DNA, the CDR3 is TGCGCCAGCAGCTTGGGGGGTACAGGGGTAACGGGCTACACCTTC.